This T cell receptor (beta chain) is drawn from a study of human T cells and chemical hapten exposure. Study observations and caveats: The study found expanded TCRs formed significantly more large CDR3 similarity clusters than controls.

TCRdb re-analysed the RACE reads in MiXCR, keeping a single row per CDR3 protein. The table lists around 180,000 distinct CDR3 sequences, almost 30% of them singletons, with 2.9% in the top ten. This clonotype occurred a few times. Its antigen is not known. Sample time point: pre-sensitization, week 0. Treatment of the sample: therapeutic diphenylcyclopropenone sensitization with weekly scalp DPC. The V gene's germline CDR1 is MDHEN and CDR2 SYDVKM. The V end was cut by 3 bases, the J end by 2 bases, with 8 bases between. The CDR3 spans 14 residues. The clonotype comes from a woman aged 25 to 39 with alopecia areata. Some clones in this sample may be carry-over from other donors' samples. Here the sequenced sample was whole blood, taken in connection with sensitization to the hapten diphenylcyclopropenone (DPC). The gene calls are TRBV28 and TRBJ2-1; tentatively, D is TRBD2 (6 bases). The CDR3 here is CASSFAGTYNEQFF. DNA of the CDR3: TGTGCCAGCAGTTTCGCGGGGACCTACAATGAGCAGTTCTTC. Combining the CDR3 with reference TRBV28 and TRBJ2-1 gives the whole variable domain DVKVTQSSRYLVKRTGEKVFLECVQDMDHENMFWYRQDPGLGLRLIYFSYDVKMKEKGDIPEGYSVSREKKERFSLILESASTNQTSMYLCASSFAGTYNEQFFGPGTRLTVL.